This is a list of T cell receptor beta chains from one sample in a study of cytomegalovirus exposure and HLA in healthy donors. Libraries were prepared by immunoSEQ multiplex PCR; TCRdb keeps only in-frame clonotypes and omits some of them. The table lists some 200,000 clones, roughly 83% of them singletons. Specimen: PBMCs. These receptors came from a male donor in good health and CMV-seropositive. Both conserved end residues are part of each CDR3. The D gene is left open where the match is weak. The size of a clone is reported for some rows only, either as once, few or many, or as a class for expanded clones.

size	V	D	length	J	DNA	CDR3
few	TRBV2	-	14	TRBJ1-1	TGTGCCAGCAGTGTTTATCCAGGGGCTCTTGAAGCTTTCTTT	CASSVYPGALEAFF
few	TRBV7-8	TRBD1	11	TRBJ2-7	TGTGCCAGCAGCCCACAGGGGGGCCTAATGTTC	CASSPQGGLMF
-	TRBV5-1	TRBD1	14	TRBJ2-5	TGCGCCAGCAGCTCAGGACAGGGATTGGGAGAGCAGTACTTC	CASSSGQGLGEQYF
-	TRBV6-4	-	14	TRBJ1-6	TGTGCCAGCAGTATTACAGGCGCGAATTCACCCCTCCACTTT	CASSITGANSPLHF
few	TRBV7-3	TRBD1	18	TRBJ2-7	TGTGCCAGCAGCTACTACCCGTATAGGACAGGGGAGTACCACGAGCAGTACTTC	CASSYYPYRTGEYHEQYF
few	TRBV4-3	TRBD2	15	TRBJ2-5	TGCGCCAGCAGCCAAGTCGGGGGGAGACTGGAGACCCAGTACTTC	CASSQVGGRLETQYF
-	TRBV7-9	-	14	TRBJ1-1	TGTGCCAGCAGCCCCGAAGGGGGAAACACTGAAGCTTTCTTT	CASSPEGGNTEAFF
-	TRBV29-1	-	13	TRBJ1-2	TGCAGCGCCCCCGGGACTTCGACGTATGGCTACACCTTC	CSAPGTSTYGYTF
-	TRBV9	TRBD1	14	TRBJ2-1	TGTGCCAGCACCTACACAGGGGCCTACAATGAGCAGTTCTTC	CASTYTGAYNEQFF
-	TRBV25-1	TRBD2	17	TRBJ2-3	TGTGCCAGCAGTGAATGGGGTAGCGGGGGGGTCAGTGATACGCAGTATTTT	CASSEWGSGGVSDTQYF
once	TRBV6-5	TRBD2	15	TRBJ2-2	TGTGCCAGCAAGGCTAGCGGGAGCCAAACCGGGGAGCTGTTTTTT	CASKASGSQTGELFF
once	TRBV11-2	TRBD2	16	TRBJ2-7	TGTGCCAGCAGAGATATAGCGGGGGTGGACTCCTACGAGCAGTACTTC	CASRDIAGVDSYEQYF
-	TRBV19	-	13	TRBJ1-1	TGTGCCAGTAGCCAAACAGGGAACACTGAAGCTTTCTTT	CASSQTGNTEAFF
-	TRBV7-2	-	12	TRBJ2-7	TGTGCCAGCAGCTTAGAGGCGGGTGAGCAGTACTTC	CASSLEAGEQYF
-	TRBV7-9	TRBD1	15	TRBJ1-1	TGTGCCAGCAGCGCCCGACAGGGAATGAACACTGAAGCTTTCTTT	CASSARQGMNTEAFF
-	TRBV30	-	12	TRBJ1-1	TGTGCCTGGAGTTCAAAGAACACTGAAGCTTTCTTT	CAWSSKNTEAFF
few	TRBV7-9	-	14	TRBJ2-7	TGTGCCAGCAGCAACGGGGACTCTCCAGGGGAGCAGTACTTC	CASSNGDSPGEQYF
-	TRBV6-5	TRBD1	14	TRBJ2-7	TGTGCCAGCAGAAGGGGCAGGGGGTTCTACGAGCAGTACTTC	CASRRGRGFYEQYF
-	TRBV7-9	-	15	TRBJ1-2	TGTGCCAGCAGCTTAGTCACGGGTATGGACTATGGCTACACCTTC	CASSLVTGMDYGYTF
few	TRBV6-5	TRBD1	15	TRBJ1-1	TGTGCCAGCAGTTGGGATAGGACAGGGAACACTGAAGCTTTCTTT	CASSWDRTGNTEAFF
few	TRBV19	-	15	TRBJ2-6	TGTGCCAGTAGTTTTTACTACTCTGGGGCCAACGTCCTGACTTTC	CASSFYYSGANVLTF
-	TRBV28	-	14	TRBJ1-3	TGTGCCAGCACCACGTCCAGCTCTGGAAACACCATATATTTT	CASTTSSSGNTIYF
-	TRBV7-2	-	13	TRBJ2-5	TGTGCCAGCAGTCGGCAGGGAACCGAGACCCAGTACTTC	CASSRQGTETQYF